Below are 19 T cell receptor beta chains sequenced from a single sample in a study of T cells in Graves' hyperthyroidism and ophthalmopathy. TCR beta CDR3 region amplification was performed from RNA transcripts. The TCR CDR3 was amplified in a first-round RT-PCR using the HTBI primer set. From the multiplex PCR reads, TCRdb called clonotypes with MiXCR, one entry per CDR3 protein. Of hundreds of thousands of distinct CDR3 sequences in the sample, 12% to 15% were seen once. Sequenced sample: blood. These receptors all come from a woman aged 18-30 years with Graves' hyperthyroidism.

This clonotype showed up just a few times. The rearrangement uses TRBV19 and TRBJ2-5, with D tentatively TRBD2 (6 bases). The length of the CDR3 is 15 residues. Germline CDR1 reads LNHDA; CDR2 reads SQIVND (reference sequence). Trimming cost V 7 bases and J 2 bases, with 17 bases left between them. The CDR3 protein is CASKASGLTQETQYF. CDR3 nucleotides: TGTGCCAGTAAAGCGTCGGGACTCACTCAAGAGACCCAGTACTTC.

The chain carries TRBV28 and TRBJ2-4, with D perhaps being TRBD1 or TRBD2 (5 bases each). CDR1 and CDR2 (germline): MDHEN, SYDVKM. CDR3 size: 17 residues. Between the trimmed V and J ends, which lost 5 bases and 0 bases, there was a span of 17 bases. CDR3 nucleotide sequence: TGTGCCAGCAGTCCCAGGCGGGTGGGGCTAGCCAAAAACATTCAGTACTTC. Its translation is CASSPRRVGLAKNIQYF.

This sequence joins TRBV27 and TRBJ2-7, with TRBD1 identical over 7 bases. The CDR3 has 15 residues. V gave up 7 bases and J gave up 3 bases; unmatched junction bases: 12. CDR1 MNHEY and CDR2 SMNVEV come from the germline V gene (reference sequence). Here the CDR3 reads CASTYRGGSIYEQYF. CDR3 nucleotide sequence: TGTGCCAGCACCTACAGGGGCGGTTCGATCTACGAGCAGTACTTC.

This clonotype was counted many times. This chain links TRBV7-9 with TRBJ2-7; D may be TRBD2 (6 bases). V lost 4 bases and J lost 3, with 16 bases in between. Germline lookup yields CDR1 SEHNR and CDR2 FQNEAQ (reference sequence). CDR3 length: 15 residues. The chain's CDR3 is CASSYPLEGYYEQYF. The CDR3 region has the DNA TGTGCCAGCAGCTACCCCTTGGAGGGATACTACGAGCAGTACTTC. The whole variable domain, filled in from reference TRBV7-9 and TRBJ2-7, reads DTGVSQNPRHKITKRGQNVTFRCDPISEHNRLYWYRQTLGQGPEFLTYFQNEAQLEKSRLLSDRFSAERPKGSFSTLEIQRTEQGDSAMYLCASSYPLEGYYEQYFGPGTRLTVT.

This clonotype was seen many times. The rearrangement uses TRBV7-2 and TRBJ2-3, with 8 nucleotides matching TRBD2. J lost 4 bases, V lost 2 bases, and 14 bases had no gene match. The length of the CDR3 is 18 residues. Germline V gene data show CDR1 as SGHTA and CDR2 as FQGNSA. The CDR3 nucleotides are TGTGCCAGCAGCTTAAGAAAGAAAGCGGGAGAGGCGGCAGATACGCAGTATTTT. It codes for CASSLRKKAGEAADTQYF.

This clonotype was counted many times. The DNA for the CDR3 is TGTGCCAGCAGTTTAGGAGTAGCGGGAGGGCCGAGGGAGACCCAGTACTTC. Residues: CASSLGVAGGPRETQYF. The chain has TRBV12-3 or TRBV12-4 and TRBJ2-5; TRBD2 agrees at 11 bases. The CDR3 loop spans 17 amino acids. J was trimmed by 5 bases and V by 1 base; bases with no gene match: 9.

This clonotype turned up a few times. The chain is built from TRBV27 and TRBJ2-2; possibly TRBD1 for D (7 bases). Germline V CDR1 and CDR2: MNHEY, SMNVEV (reference sequence). V lost 7 bases to trimming and J lost 4 bases, with 16 bases between them. This CDR3 is 15 amino acids long. This chain's CDR3 is CASIGRRGLTGELFF. DNA for the CDR3: TGTGCCAGCATTGGGCGGAGGGGGCTCACCGGGGAGCTGTTTTTT.

The chain employs TRBV27 and TRBJ2-7; D may correspond to TRBD1 or TRBD2 (6 bases each). This CDR3 has 14 residues. V lost 6 bases to trimming and J lost 9 bases, with 21 bases between them. From germline, CDR1 is MNHEY and CDR2 SMNVEV (reference sequence). The CDR3 bases are TGTGCCAGCAGAGGGGGGCCTTCAGGAGCGCGGCAGTACTTC. This codes for CASRGGPSGARQYF.

This clonotype was observed many times. This chain links TRBV20-1 with TRBJ2-7; unclear D gene. Looked up from germline, CDR1 is DFQATT and CDR2 is SNEGSKA (reference sequence). The CDR3 spans 12 residues. Trimming cost V 3 bases and J 0 bases, with 6 bases left between them. Here the CDR3 reads CSASGLSYEQYF. CDR3 sequence (DNA): TGCAGTGCTAGCGGGCTCTCCTACGAGCAGTACTTC.

In DNA, the CDR3 is TGCAGCGTTGAAGCCGGGGCTCACACTGAAGCTTTCTTT. Amino acid sequence: CSVEAGAHTEAFF. The chain has TRBV29-1 and TRBJ1-1; possible D gene TRBD1, 5 bases. There are 13 residues in the CDR3. V gave up 1 base and J gave up 3 bases, with 9 bases separating them. Germline lookup yields CDR1 SQVTM and CDR2 ANQGSEA.

This sequence joins TRBV20-1 and TRBJ2-7; 12 bases line up with TRBD1. The J segment lost 6 bases and the V segment lost 4 bases, leaving 7 bases of the junction unmatched. Germline lookup yields CDR1 DFQATT and CDR2 SNEGSKA (reference sequence). The CDR3 loop spans 14 amino acids. CDR3 nucleotide sequence: TGCAGTGCTAAATCCGGGACAGGGGGCCGCGAGCAGTACTTC. This sequence encodes CSAKSGTGGREQYF.

This clonotype showed up many times. This chain joins TRBV30 and TRBJ1-2; D may be TRBD1 (5 bases). The CDR3 has 18 amino acids. The germline gives CDR1 GTSNPN, CDR2 SVGIG (reference sequence). V shed 0 bases and J shed 2 bases, with 22 bases lying between them. CDR3 sequence: CAWSVLHLIDSSNYGYTF. CDR3 nucleotides: TGTGCCTGGAGTGTACTCCATTTGATAGACAGCTCCAACTATGGCTACACCTTC. The full variable domain, rest sourced from reference TRBV30 and TRBJ1-2, is SQTIHQWPATLVQPVGSPLSLECTVEGTSNPNLYWYRQAAGRGLQLLFYSVGIGQISSEVPQNLSASRPQDRQFILSSKKLLLSDSGFYLCAWSVLHLIDSSNYGYTFGSGTRLTVV.

This clonotype came up many times. V and J are TRBV18 and TRBJ2-7; TRBD1 matches at 9 bases. In germline, CDR1 is KGHSH, CDR2 LQKENI. CDR3 length: 13 amino acids. V dropped 10 bases and J dropped 6; count of bases not matched to a gene: 10. Written as DNA, the CDR3 is TGTGCCACCGCCCCGGGACAGGGTGGCGAGCAGTACTTC. Its translation: CATAPGQGGEQYF. Full variable domain (rest looked up from reference TRBV18 and TRBJ2-7): NAGVMQNPRHLVRRRGQEARLRCSPMKGHSHVYWYRQLPEEGLKFMVYLQKENIIDESGMPKERFSAEFPKEGPSILRIQQVVRGDSAAYFCATAPGQGGEQYFGPGTRLTVT.

This clonotype showed up many times. The J gene is TRBJ2-1, the V gene TRBV20-1; the D is unclear. V lost 3 bases and J lost 5, with 14 bases in between. Germline-derived CDR1 and CDR2 are DFQATT and SNEGSKA (reference sequence). The CDR3 sequence is 14 residues long. The CDR3 loop is CSASLSLGHNEQFF. In nucleotides, the CDR3 is TGCAGTGCTAGCCTTTCGCTCGGCCACAATGAGCAGTTCTTC.

V gene TRBV29-1 combines with J gene TRBJ2-1; D gene unclear. The CDR3 runs to 13 residues. Trimming took 1 base from V and 9 from J, leaving 13 bases between them. Germline V gene sequence: CDR1 SQVTM, CDR2 ANQGSEA. CDR3 in DNA: TGCAGCGTTGAAGTGGGTCTCACCCTTGAGCAGTTCTTC. Translating gives CSVEVGLTLEQFF.

The genes are TRBV20-1 and TRBJ1-5; perhaps TRBD1 as D (5 bases). Trimming cost V 5 bases and J 4 bases, with 12 bases left between them. The CDR3 totals 13 residues. The germline CDR1 and CDR2 sequences are DFQATT and SNEGSKA (reference sequence). The CDR3 bases are TGCAGTGCTGTTCCAGGGAATAATCAGCCCCAGCATTTT. Protein sequence: CSAVPGNNQPQHF.

This clonotype is termed medium-sized. The rearrangement joins TRBV19 to TRBJ2-1; 10 bases line up with TRBD2. CDR3 length equals 18 residues. From germline, CDR1 is LNHDA and CDR2 SQIVND (reference sequence). With 8 bases clipped from V and 1 base from J, the junction kept 14 bases outside the gene matches. Here the CDR3 reads CASGRVAGGGGSYNEQFF. Here the CDR3 DNA reads TGTGCCAGTGGAAGGGTAGCGGGAGGAGGGGGATCCTACAATGAGCAGTTCTTC.

The rearrangement uses TRBV2 and TRBJ1-6, with D perhaps matching TRBD1 (5 bases). Germline assignment: CDR1 SNHLY and CDR2 FYNNEI. The CDR3 is made up of 17 amino acids. V shed 6 bases and J shed 0 bases, with 15 bases lying between them. CDR3 sequence: CASSVKGRSSYNSPLHF. The CDR3 DNA reads TGTGCCAGCAGCGTAAAGGGACGGAGCTCCTATAATTCACCCCTCCACTTT.

This clonotype was picked up many times. The V and J genes are TRBV11-1 and TRBJ2-7, with 8 nucleotides matching TRBD1. CDR1 is SGHAT and CDR2 is FQDESV in the germline V gene (reference sequence). V gave up 1 base and J gave up 4 bases; unmatched junction bases: 6. This CDR3 has 15 residues. The DNA for the CDR3 is TGTGCCAGCAGCTTAGGGACGACAGGGGAGTACGAGCAGTACTTC. This encodes CASSLGTTGEYEQYF.